The following is a T cell receptor beta chain sequence with its context. This record belongs to a study of tumor-infiltrating lymphocytes in localized non-small cell lung cancer. Unmatched junction bases numbered 10, after V lost 4 bases and J lost 10 bases. This CDR3 comprises 16 residues. The germline V gene encodes CDR1 LNHDA and CDR2 SQIVND (reference sequence). Here immunoSEQ multiplex PCR was the method, and the copy in TCRdb shows in-frame clones only, minus some. The table records 8,000 to 9,500 clones, under 85% of them present only once. The sequenced sample consisted of lung tumor tissue. This chain connects TRBV19 to TRBJ2-1; 13 positions agree with TRBD2. The receptor comes from a human donor with non-small cell lung cancer. The CDR3 nucleotides are TGTGCCAGTAGTAAGGGGTCCACTAGCGGGAGGGCAGAGCAGTTCTTC. Protein: CASSKGSTSGRAEQFF.